The next 20 T cell receptor beta chains were all read from a single sample in a study of beta chain features in type 1 diabetes (dated 2018 in TCRdb). Libraries came from the immunoSEQ multiplex PCR assay. The entire amount of isolated RNA was reverse transcribed using the High Capacity cDNA Reverse Transcription Kit, so the sequenced TCRB transcripts were expressed ones. TCRdb re-hosts the immuneACCESS table, in-frame sequences only. Its copies lack some clones; in the studies checked, an unresolved V gene accounts for under half of them, and the cause for the rest is not known. The sample data list some 230,000 clones, and more than 9% of these were observed just once. The ten biggest clones cover about 0.03% of the sample. The specimen sequenced was naive CD4+ T cells from blood. What the cell subset or site label conveys for this sample: true naive CD4+ T cells. The receptors here all came from a woman under 30 in good health.

The chain joins TRBV9 to TRBJ2-1; 7 bases fit TRBD2. J was trimmed by 3 bases and V by 4 bases; bases with no gene match: 4. From germline, CDR1 is SGDLS and CDR2 YYNGEE. The CDR3 covers 14 residues. CDR3 protein: CASSPGTNYNEQFF. CDR3 sequence (DNA): TGTGCCAGCAGCCCCGGGACTAACTACAATGAGCAGTTCTTC.

This clone was detected a few times. The chain links TRBV19 to TRBJ2-3; D not resolved. CDR1 and CDR2 from the germline V gene are LNHDA and SQIVND (reference sequence). Trimming took off 9 bases at V and 1 base at J, with 11 bases between the two ends. The CDR3 is made up of 13 amino acids. The CDR3: CASRETGTDTQYF. CDR3 DNA sequence: TGTGCCAGCAGAGAGACTGGCACAGATACGCAGTATTTT.

V usage is TRBV30 and J usage is TRBJ1-2, with TRBD1 as a possible D gene (6 bases). V gave up 8 bases and J gave up 2 bases, with 21 bases separating them. The CDR3 spans 15 residues. Germline CDR1 GTSNPN, CDR2 SVGIG (reference sequence). CDR3 loop: CAVEGGNRENYGYTF. The CDR3 DNA reads TGTGCCGTAGAGGGGGGGAATAGAGAAAACTATGGCTACACCTTC.

This chain connects TRBV19 to TRBJ2-1; 11 positions agree with TRBD2. The junction had 10 bases not matched to a gene; V was cut back by 6 bases and J by 15 bases. Germline V gives CDR1 LNHDA, CDR2 SQIVND (reference sequence). The CDR3 consists of 13 residues. CDR3 coding DNA: TGTGCCAGTAGCGAACTAGCGGGGGAGCCTCGGTTCTTC. Translation: CASSELAGEPRFF.

The V and J genes are TRBV11-2 and TRBJ2-5; TRBD2 aligns across 8 bases. V lost 1 base and J lost 2; bases outside the gene matches: 3. This CDR3 is built from 15 residues. CDR1 and CDR2 from the germline V gene are SGHAT and FQNNGV. The chain's CDR3 is CASSLGTSFQETQYF. The CDR3 DNA reads TGTGCCAGCAGCTTAGGGACTAGCTTTCAAGAGACCCAGTACTTC.

This clone has more than one count but fewer than ten. J is TRBJ2-7 and V is TRBV11-3; 7 bases line up with TRBD2. The CDR3 is made up of 13 amino acids. Trimming removed 3 bases from V and 3 bases from J; junction bases left unmatched: 2. CDR1 SGHNT and CDR2 YENEEA come from the germline V gene. The CDR3 region is CASSLGGSYEQYF. The CDR3, as DNA: TGTGCCAGCAGCTTGGGGGGGAGCTACGAGCAGTACTTC.

V gene TRBV30 combines with J gene TRBJ1-2; D gene uncertain. CDR3 length: 11 amino acids. The V end was cut by 0 bases, the J end by 7 bases, with 6 bases between. The germline V gene has CDR1 GTSNPN and CDR2 SVGIG (reference sequence). The CDR3 DNA sequence: TGTGCCTGGAGTGTGGGGAGTGGCTACACCTTC. Protein product: CAWSVGSGYTF.

This clone was seen at least ten times. J is TRBJ2-5 and V is TRBV15, with 10 nucleotides matching TRBD2. Trimming at V came to 8 bases and at J to 3 bases, leaving 6 bases not matched to a gene. Germline CDR1 is LNHNV and CDR2 is YYDKDF (reference sequence). The CDR3 has 14 amino acids. The CDR3 region is CATASGGSKETQYF. CDR3 bases: TGTGCCACCGCTAGCGGGGGATCGAAAGAGACCCAGTACTTC. The full variable domain, in which reference TRBV15 and TRBJ2-5 provide the parts outside the CDR3, is DAMVIQNPRYQVTQFGKPVTLSCSQTLNHNVMYWYQQKSSQAPKLLFHYYDKDFNNEADTPDNFQSRRPNTSFCFLDIRSPGLGDTAMYLCATASGGSKETQYFGPGTRLLVL.

The chain combines TRBV11-2 with TRBJ2-7; the D is unclear. The CDR3 loop spans 14 amino acids. Deletions cut 0 bases from V and 6 bases from J, with 12 bases between. Looked up from germline, CDR1 is SGHAT and CDR2 is FQNNGV. The CDR3 nucleotides are TGTGCCAGCAGCTTAGATATTGGGCCGAGCGAGCAGTACTTC. Amino acid sequence: CASSLDIGPSEQYF.

The chain couples TRBV9 to TRBJ2-2; 8 bases agree with TRBD2. Germline trimming cut 10 bases from V and 2 bases from J; bases unmatched to any gene: 4. The CDR3 spans 13 residues. CDR1 and CDR2 from the germline V gene are SGDLS and YYNGEE. The CDR3 region has the DNA TGTGCCTCGGGGGGGACTAACACCGGGGAGCTGTTTTTT. Its translation is CASGGTNTGELFF.

The table lists this clone with many counts. J is TRBJ2-1 and V is TRBV7-9, with 7 bases fitting TRBD1. The CDR3 consists of 13 residues. The V gene's germline CDR1 is SEHNR and CDR2 FQNEAQ (reference sequence). V dropped 1 base and J dropped 9; count of bases not matched to a gene: 3. The CDR3 reads CASSLDRGAEQFF. For the CDR3, the DNA is TGTGCCAGCAGCTTAGACAGGGGAGCTGAGCAGTTCTTC.

This clone was detected only a few times. The gene calls are TRBV14 and TRBJ2-3, with D maybe TRBD2 (6 bases). The CDR3 runs 16 residues. The germline V gene has CDR1 SGHDN and CDR2 FVKESK. V lost 5 bases and J 1 base, leaving 16 bases between the germline ends. The CDR3: CASSRPTGGRTDTQYF. CDR3 in DNA: TGTGCCAGCAGCAGACCCACAGGAGGGCGCACAGATACGCAGTATTTT.

The chain carries TRBV29-1 and TRBJ1-6; TRBD1 might be the D (5 bases). The germline gives CDR1 SQVTM, CDR2 ANQGSEA. The CDR3 is 13 amino acids. The V gene lost 3 bases and the J gene lost 9 bases, with 12 bases spanning the gap. The CDR3 coding sequence is TGCAGCGTTGAGAGTAGGCAGGGTTCACCCCTCCACTTT. It is translated as CSVESRQGSPLHF.

The table lists this clone with a few counts. The chain recombines TRBV7-2 with TRBJ1-2, with a possible D match to TRBD1 (6 bases). CDR1 is SGHTA and CDR2 is FQGNSA in the germline V gene. CDR3 length equals 13 residues. V was clipped by 6 bases and J by 6 bases, with 14 bases between them. CDR3 sequence: CASRRQVYDGYTF. The CDR3 DNA reads TGTGCCAGCAGACGACAGGTGTACGATGGCTACACCTTC.

This sequence joins TRBV7-6 and TRBJ2-1; maybe TRBD2 (6 bases). The CDR3 is 14 amino acids. CDR1 and CDR2 from the germline V gene are SGHVS and FNYEAQ. V dropped 2 bases and J dropped 5 bases, with 10 bases sitting between them. The CDR3 nucleotides read TGTGCCAGCAGCTTACCACTAGCCAACAATGAGCAGTTCTTC. Its translation: CASSLPLANNEQFF.

The rearrangement uses TRBV19 and TRBJ2-5, with D maybe TRBD1 (5 bases). From germline, CDR1 is LNHDA and CDR2 SQIVND (reference sequence). With 2 bases removed from V and 4 bases from J, the gap between germline ends came to 11 bases. The CDR3 covers 14 residues. CDR3 DNA: TGTGCCAGTAGTATACCAGGGCTGACAGAGACCCAGTACTTC. Amino acids: CASSIPGLTETQYF. Based on the CDR3 plus reference TRBV19 and TRBJ2-5, the full variable domain is DGGITQSPKYLFRKEGQNVTLSCEQNLNHDAMYWYRQDPGQGLRLIYYSQIVNDFQKGDIAEGYSVSREKKESFPLTVTSAQKNPTAFYLCASSIPGLTETQYFGPGTRLLVL.

This clone was counted at least ten times. This chain connects TRBV7-9 to TRBJ2-2; D may be TRBD1 (6 bases). V was cut by 5 bases and J by 3 bases, with 10 bases left in between. CDR3 length: 14 amino acids. Germline V lookup: CDR1 SEHNR, CDR2 FQNEAQ (reference sequence). CDR3 sequence (DNA): TGTGCCAGCAGCCGGGACACCTACACCGGGGAGCTGTTTTTT. It translates to CASSRDTYTGELFF. Full variable domain (outside the CDR3, taken from reference TRBV7-9 and TRBJ2-2): DTGVSQNPRHKITKRGQNVTFRCDPISEHNRLYWYRQTLGQGPEFLTYFQNEAQLEKSRLLSDRFSAERPKGSFSTLEIQRTEQGDSAMYLCASSRDTYTGELFFGEGSRLTVL.

V is TRBV30 and J is TRBJ2-3, with TRBD2 as a possible D gene (6 bases). V was shortened by 1 base and J by 4 bases, with 6 bases between the two germline ends. The length of the CDR3 is 12 residues. The V gene's germline CDR1 is GTSNPN and CDR2 SVGIG (reference sequence). CDR3 sequence reads: CAWSGGADTQYF. The CDR3 coding sequence is TGTGCCTGGAGTGGGGGGGCAGATACGCAGTATTTT. The complete variable domain, with remaining parts taken from reference TRBV30 and TRBJ2-3, reads SQTIHQWPATLVQPVGSPLSLECTVEGTSNPNLYWYRQAAGRGLQLLFYSVGIGQISSEVPQNLSASRPQDRQFILSSKKLLLSDSGFYLCAWSGGADTQYFGPGTRLTVL.

The chain joins TRBV7-2 to TRBJ2-1; D perhaps matches TRBD1 (5 bases). In germline, CDR1 is SGHTA, CDR2 FQGNSA. The V and J ends lost 1 base and 10 bases respectively, with 14 bases between them. The CDR3 covers 14 residues. The CDR3 sequence is CASSLGGPGPEQFF. As DNA, the CDR3 is TGTGCCAGCAGCTTAGGGGGCCCAGGGCCAGAGCAGTTCTTC.

This clone has just a few counts. V is TRBV5-4 and J is TRBJ2-5; D call uncertain. The CDR3 length is 13 residues. V was trimmed by 4 bases and J by 2 bases, leaving 9 bases between them. Looked up from germline, CDR1 is SGHNT and CDR2 is YYREEE (reference sequence). In DNA form, the CDR3 reads TGTGCCAGCAGCGCAACTTTACAAGAGACCCAGTACTTC. Protein: CASSATLQETQYF.